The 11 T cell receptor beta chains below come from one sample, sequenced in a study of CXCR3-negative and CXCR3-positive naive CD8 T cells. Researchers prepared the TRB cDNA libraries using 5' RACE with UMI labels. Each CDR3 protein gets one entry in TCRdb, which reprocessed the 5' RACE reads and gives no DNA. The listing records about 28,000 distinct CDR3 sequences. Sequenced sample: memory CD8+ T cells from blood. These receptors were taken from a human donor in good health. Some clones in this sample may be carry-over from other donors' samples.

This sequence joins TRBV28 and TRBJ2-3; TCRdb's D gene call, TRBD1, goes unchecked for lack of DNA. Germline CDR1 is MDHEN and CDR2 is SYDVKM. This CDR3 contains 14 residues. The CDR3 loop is CASRPGTNTDTQYF.

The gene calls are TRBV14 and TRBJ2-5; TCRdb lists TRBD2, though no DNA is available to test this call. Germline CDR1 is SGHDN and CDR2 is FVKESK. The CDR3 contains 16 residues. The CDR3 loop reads CASSQRRSGRGETQYF.

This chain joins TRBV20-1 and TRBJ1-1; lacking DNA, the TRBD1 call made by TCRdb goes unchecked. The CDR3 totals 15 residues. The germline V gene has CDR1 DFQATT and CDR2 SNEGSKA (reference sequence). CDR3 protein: CSASGPGGEPHEAFF.

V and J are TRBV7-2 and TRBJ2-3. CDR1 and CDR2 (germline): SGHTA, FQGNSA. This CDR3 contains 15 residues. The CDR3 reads CASSLIASRTDTQYF.

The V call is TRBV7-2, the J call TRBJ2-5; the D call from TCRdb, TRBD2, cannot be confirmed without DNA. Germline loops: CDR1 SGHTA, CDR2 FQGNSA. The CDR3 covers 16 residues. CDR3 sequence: CASSLFAGSSRETQYF.

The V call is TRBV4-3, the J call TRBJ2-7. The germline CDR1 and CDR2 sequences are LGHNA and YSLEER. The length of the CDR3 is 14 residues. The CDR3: CASSQGELSYEQYF.

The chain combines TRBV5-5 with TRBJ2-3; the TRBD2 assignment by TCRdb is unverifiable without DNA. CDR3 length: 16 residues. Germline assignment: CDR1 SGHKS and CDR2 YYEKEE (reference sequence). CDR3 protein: CASSLPTSGPADTQYF.

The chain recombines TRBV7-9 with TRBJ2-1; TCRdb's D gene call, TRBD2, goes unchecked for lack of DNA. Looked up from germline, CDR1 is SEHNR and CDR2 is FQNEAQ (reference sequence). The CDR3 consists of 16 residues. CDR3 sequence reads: CASSHQLAGKGNEQFF.

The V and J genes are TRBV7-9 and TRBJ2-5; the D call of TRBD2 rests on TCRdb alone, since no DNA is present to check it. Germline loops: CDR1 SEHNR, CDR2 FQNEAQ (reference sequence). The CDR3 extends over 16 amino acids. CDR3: CASREIAGGLQETQYF.

The CDR3 sequence: CASSQEPGGTLYNEQFF. The chain joins TRBV14 to TRBJ2-1; as DNA is missing, the TRBD1 call by TCRdb cannot be tested. The CDR3 has 17 amino acids. Germline V CDR1 and CDR2: SGHDN, FVKESK.

CDR3 in amino acids: CASRTQSSYNEQFF. The chain has TRBV27 and TRBJ2-1. Germline V lookup: CDR1 MNHEY, CDR2 SMNVEV (reference sequence). This CDR3 comprises 14 residues.